These 4 T cell receptor beta chains were all obtained from the same sample, sequenced in a study of T cell responses to AZD1222 COVID-19 vaccine. Method: immunoSEQ multiplex PCR; TCRdb's copy keeps in-frame clones and lacks some. Here the sample spans roughly 140,000 clones, about 92% being singletons. Here the sequenced sample was peripheral blood, taken on day 0 of AZD1222 vaccination. Receptors originate from an adult in good health.

CDR3 DNA: TGTGCCATCAGTGACCCTGGACACACCCTCTCCTACGAGCAGTACTTC. Protein sequence: CAISDPGHTLSYEQYF. The chain recombines TRBV10-3 with TRBJ2-7; TRBD1 might be the D (5 bases). CDR1 is ENHRY and CDR2 is SYGVKD in the germline V gene. The V gene lost 3 bases and the J gene lost 0 bases, with 15 bases spanning the gap. CDR3 length: 16 amino acids.

The chain links TRBV7-8 to TRBJ2-3; 8 bases match TRBD2. Trimming took 4 bases from V and 1 from J; bases not matched to a gene: 4. Germline V gives CDR1 SGHVS, CDR2 FQNEAQ. The CDR3 has 15 residues. CDR3 amino acids: CASSSREGRTDTQYF. CDR3 coding DNA: TGTGCCAGCAGCTCCCGGGAGGGCCGCACAGATACGCAGTATTTT.

The J gene is TRBJ2-7, the V gene TRBV5-1; 8 nucleotides agree with TRBD2. CDR1 SGHRS and CDR2 YFSETQ come from the germline V gene. With V trimmed by 4 bases and J by 0 bases, 9 bases remained unmatched. The CDR3 covers 16 residues. The CDR3 is CASSTRTAGGSYEQYF. The DNA for the CDR3 is TGCGCCAGCAGCACCCGAACGGCGGGGGGCTCCTACGAGCAGTACTTC.

This chain's CDR3 is CASSFRDGYEQYF. CDR3 coding DNA: TGTGCCAGCAGCTTCCGGGACGGCTACGAGCAGTACTTC. This rearrangement joins TRBV11-3 to TRBJ2-7; either TRBD1 or TRBD2 may supply D (5 bases each). The V end was cut by 3 bases, the J end by 3 bases, with 9 bases between. Per the germline V gene, CDR1 is SGHNT and CDR2 is YENEEA. There are 13 residues in the CDR3.